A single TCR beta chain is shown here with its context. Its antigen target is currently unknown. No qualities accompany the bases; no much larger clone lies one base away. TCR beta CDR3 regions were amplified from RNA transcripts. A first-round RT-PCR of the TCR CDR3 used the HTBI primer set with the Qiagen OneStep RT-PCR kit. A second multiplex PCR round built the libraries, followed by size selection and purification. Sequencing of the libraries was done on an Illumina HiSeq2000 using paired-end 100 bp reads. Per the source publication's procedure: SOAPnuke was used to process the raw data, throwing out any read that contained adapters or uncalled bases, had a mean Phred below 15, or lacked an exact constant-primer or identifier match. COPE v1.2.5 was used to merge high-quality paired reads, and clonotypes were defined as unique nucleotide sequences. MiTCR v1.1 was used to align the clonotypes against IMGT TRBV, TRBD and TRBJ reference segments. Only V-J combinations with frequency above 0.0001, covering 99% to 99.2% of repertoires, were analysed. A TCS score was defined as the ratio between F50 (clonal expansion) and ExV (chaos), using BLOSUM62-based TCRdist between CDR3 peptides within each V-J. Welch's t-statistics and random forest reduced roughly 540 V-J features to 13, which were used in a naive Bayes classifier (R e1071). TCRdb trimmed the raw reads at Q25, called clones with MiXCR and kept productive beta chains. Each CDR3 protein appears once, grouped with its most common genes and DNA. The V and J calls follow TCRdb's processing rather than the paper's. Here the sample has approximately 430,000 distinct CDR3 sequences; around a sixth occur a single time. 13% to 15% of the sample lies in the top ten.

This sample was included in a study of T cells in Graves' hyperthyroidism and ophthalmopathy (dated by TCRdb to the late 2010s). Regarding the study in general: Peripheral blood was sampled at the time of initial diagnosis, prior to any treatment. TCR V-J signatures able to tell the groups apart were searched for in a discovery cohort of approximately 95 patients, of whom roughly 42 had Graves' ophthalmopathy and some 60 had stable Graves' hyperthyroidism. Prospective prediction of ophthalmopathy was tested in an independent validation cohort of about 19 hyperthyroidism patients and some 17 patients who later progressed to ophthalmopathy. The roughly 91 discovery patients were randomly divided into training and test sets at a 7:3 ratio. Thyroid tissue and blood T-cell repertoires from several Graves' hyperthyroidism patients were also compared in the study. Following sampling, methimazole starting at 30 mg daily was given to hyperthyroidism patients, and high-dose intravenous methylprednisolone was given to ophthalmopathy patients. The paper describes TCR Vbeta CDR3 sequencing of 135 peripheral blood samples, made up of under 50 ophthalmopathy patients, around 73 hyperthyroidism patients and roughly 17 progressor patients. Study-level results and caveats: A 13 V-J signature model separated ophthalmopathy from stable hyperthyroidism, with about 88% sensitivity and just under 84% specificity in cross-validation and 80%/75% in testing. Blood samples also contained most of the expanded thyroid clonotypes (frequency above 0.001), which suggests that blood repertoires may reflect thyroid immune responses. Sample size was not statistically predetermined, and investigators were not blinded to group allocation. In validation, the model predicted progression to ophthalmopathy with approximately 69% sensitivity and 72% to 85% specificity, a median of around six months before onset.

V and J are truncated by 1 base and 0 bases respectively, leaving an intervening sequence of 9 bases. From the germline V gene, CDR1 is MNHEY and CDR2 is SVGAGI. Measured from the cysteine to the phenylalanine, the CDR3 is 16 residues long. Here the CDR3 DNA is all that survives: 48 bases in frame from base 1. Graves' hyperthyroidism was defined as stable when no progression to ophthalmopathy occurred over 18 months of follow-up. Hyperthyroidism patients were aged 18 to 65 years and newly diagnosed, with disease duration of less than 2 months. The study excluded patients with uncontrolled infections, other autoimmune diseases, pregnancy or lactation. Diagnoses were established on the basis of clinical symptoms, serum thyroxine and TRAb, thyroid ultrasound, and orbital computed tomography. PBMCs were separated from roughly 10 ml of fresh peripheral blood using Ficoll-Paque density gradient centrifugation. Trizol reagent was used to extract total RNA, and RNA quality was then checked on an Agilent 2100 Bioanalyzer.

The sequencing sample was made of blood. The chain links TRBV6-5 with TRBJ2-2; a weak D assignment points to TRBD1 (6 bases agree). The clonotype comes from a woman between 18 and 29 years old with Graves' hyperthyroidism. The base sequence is TGTGCCAGCAGTTACTGGGGGCCTCCGAACACCGGGGAGCTGTTTTTT. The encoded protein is CASSYWGPPNTGELFF.